This T cell receptor beta chain originates from a study of T cells in Graves' hyperthyroidism and ophthalmopathy (dated by TCRdb to about 2019). About the study as a whole: Peripheral blood samples were taken at initial diagnosis, before any treatment was given. The paper describes TCR Vbeta CDR3 sequencing of 135 peripheral blood samples, made up of roughly 40 ophthalmopathy patients, around 78 hyperthyroidism patients and roughly 17 progressor patients. The 75 to 100 discovery patients were divided at random into training and test sets in a 7:3 ratio. After blood sampling, hyperthyroidism patients were treated with methimazole at a starting dose of 30 mg daily, and ophthalmopathy patients were treated with high-dose intravenous methylprednisolone. Thyroid tissue and blood T-cell repertoires from several Graves' hyperthyroidism patients were also compared in the study. An independent validation cohort of 18 to 20 hyperthyroidism patients and roughly 16 patients who later progressed to ophthalmopathy tested prospective prediction of ophthalmopathy. A discovery cohort of roughly 96 patients, approximately 45 with Graves' ophthalmopathy and approximately 57 with stable Graves' hyperthyroidism, was used to find distinguishing TCR V-J signatures.

Broader findings and caveats from the paper: Most expanded thyroid clonotypes (frequency above 0.001) were also found in blood, which suggests that blood repertoires may mirror thyroid immune responses. Sample size was not statistically predetermined, and investigators were not blinded to group allocation. During validation, the model predicted progression to ophthalmopathy a median of around 7 months ahead of onset, with around 70% sensitivity and about 72% specificity. In cross-validation, a model built on a 13 V-J signature told ophthalmopathy apart from stable hyperthyroidism with approximately 91% sensitivity and roughly 81% specificity, and in testing the same model reached 80%/75%.

The TCR beta CDR3 regions were amplified from the RNA transcripts. For the first round of RT-PCR on the TCR CDR3, the HTBI primer set was used together with the Qiagen OneStep RT-PCR kit. A second multiplex PCR round built the libraries, followed by size selection and purification. Libraries were sequenced paired-end with 100 bp reads on an Illumina HiSeq2000. The authors' analysis ran thus. SOAPnuke was used to process the raw data, with reads discarded if the reads contained adapters or uncalled bases, had a mean Phred below 15, or lacked an exact constant-primer or identifier match. COPE v1.2.5 was used to merge high-quality paired reads, and clonotypes were defined as unique nucleotide sequences. MiTCR v1.1 was used to align the clonotypes against IMGT TRBV, TRBD and TRBJ reference segments. Only V-J combinations with frequency above 0.0001, covering 99% to 99.2% of repertoires, were analysed. The TCS score was defined as F50 (clonal expansion) divided by E x V (chaos), with BLOSUM62-based TCRdist calculated between CDR3 peptides within each V-J. Welch's t-statistics and random forest reduced 500 to 550 V-J features to some 14, which were used in a naive Bayes classifier (R e1071). TCRdb applied fastp at Q25 and MiXCR to the public reads, then kept only in-frame beta chains. Each entry merges the rows of one CDR3 protein and shows their most common DNA and genes. None of the V and J calls come from the authors' own analysis; TCRdb made them. Recorded for this sample are some 770,000 distinct CDR3 sequences; less than 20% of them occurred a single time. The ten largest make up over 7.5% of the sample.

To note about this clonotype: It has no known antigen specificity. Base qualities are not recorded, but no much larger clone differs from it by a single base.

Taken from the germline V gene, the CDR1 and CDR2 loops are SGHTA and FQGTGA. Clipping removes 4 bases from V and 2 bases from J, with 14 as the unmatched junction base count. From cysteine to phenylalanine, the CDR3 is 18 amino acids long. Of all the DNA, just the CDR3 is kept, 54 bases in frame from base 1. A patient counted as having stable Graves' hyperthyroidism if no progression to ophthalmopathy occurred over 18 months of follow-up. The hyperthyroidism patients were between 18 and 65 years old and newly diagnosed, with a disease duration of less than 2 months. Any patient with an uncontrolled infection, another autoimmune disease, pregnancy or lactation was excluded. Diagnoses relied on clinical symptoms, serum thyroxine and TRAb, thyroid ultrasound and orbital computed tomography. PBMCs were separated from roughly 9.6 ml of fresh peripheral blood using Ficoll-Paque density gradient centrifugation. Trizol reagent was used to extract total RNA, and RNA quality was then checked on an Agilent 2100 Bioanalyzer.

The sequenced material came from blood. The receptor comes from a young man with Graves' hyperthyroidism. Recombination joined TRBV7-3 with TRBJ1-5; the junction holds 7 bases that match TRBD1. The CDR3 is CASSSLTNDRVGNQPQHF. The DNA is TGTGCCAGCAGCTCGCTCACCAACGACAGGGTTGGCAATCAGCCCCAGCATTTT.